These T cell receptor beta chains were read from a single sample in a study of OX40 agonist ivuxolimab in advanced cancers. The assay was immunoSEQ multiplex PCR, and TCRdb's table has in-frame clones only and misses some. Counted here are about 130,000 clones, about 93% occurring once; the ten biggest clones make up roughly 0.94%. Sequenced here: CD4+ or CD8+ T cells sorted from blood, sampled in a trial of the OX40 agonist ivuxolimab. The receptors shown here come from an adult with an advanced solid tumor such as melanoma, head and neck, liver or kidney cancer. Both conserved end residues are part of each CDR3. A D gene is named only where the DNA matches it firmly. Rows may omit the clone size; those that give it use once, few, many or a size class.

j_gene	d_gene	v_gene	abundance	CDR3nt	CDR3aa
TRBJ2-1	-	TRBV6-5	-	TGTGCCAGCAGTACGGGGAGGGGGCTTAACAATGAGCAGTTCTTC	CASSTGRGLNNEQFF
TRBJ1-5	-	TRBV7-2	-	TGTGCCAGCAGCTCGGGGTGGTTGACGCCCCAGCATTTT	CASSSGWLTPQHF
TRBJ2-2	-	TRBV21-1	-	TGTGCCAGCAGCAAAGAAGAGGCGGGACAGGGAGACACCGGGGAGCTGTTTTTT	CASSKEEAGQGDTGELFF
TRBJ2-2	TRBD2	TRBV2	once	TGTGCCAGCAGTGAGATGGTGGGAGGGTTTCGGGAGCTGTTTTTT	CASSEMVGGFRELFF
TRBJ2-3	-	TRBV9	-	TGTGCCAGCAGCGGACAGGAAACAGATACGCAGTATTTT	CASSGQETDTQYF
TRBJ2-1	-	TRBV7-2	-	TGTGCCAGCAGCTTAGCTGATGAGCAGTTCTTC	CASSLADEQFF
TRBJ2-3	TRBD1	TRBV6-1	-	TGTGCCAGCAGGACAGGGATGACAGATACGCAGTATTTT	CASRTGMTDTQYF
TRBJ2-7	-	TRBV15	-	TGTGCCACCAGCAGAGCTCCCGGATGGGACGAGCAGTACTTC	CATSRAPGWDEQYF
TRBJ1-5	TRBD1	TRBV5-4	-	TGTGCCAGCAGCTTCGCCACAGGGGAATATTCAAATCAGCCCCAGCATTTT	CASSFATGEYSNQPQHF
TRBJ2-5	-	TRBV30	-	TGTGCCTGGAGTGTGGTAAAAGAGACCCAGTACTTC	CAWSVVKETQYF
TRBJ2-7	TRBD1	TRBV10-1	-	TGCGCCAGCAGCTATCGGACAGGGGAGCCATACGAGCAGTACTTC	CASSYRTGEPYEQYF
TRBJ1-3	TRBD1	TRBV10-3	once	TGTGCCATCAGCGGACAGGGCCCGGCTGGAAACACCATATATTTT	CAISGQGPAGNTIYF
TRBJ2-6	-	TRBV5-1	-	TGCGCCAGCAAGGGGTCAAGCTCTGGGGCCAACGTCCTGACTTTC	CASKGSSSGANVLTF
TRBJ1-4	-	TRBV9	-	TGTGCCAGCAGCGTAGGTACCCGGGCAGGGGAAACTAATGAAAAACTGTTTTTT	CASSVGTRAGETNEKLFF
TRBJ1-5	TRBD1	TRBV2	-	TGTGCCAGCAGTGACGGCCAGGGGGCGGGTCAGCCCCAGCATTTT	CASSDGQGAGQPQHF
TRBJ1-2	-	TRBV27	-	TGTGCCAGCAGTACGTCCACTTTTACAAACTATGGCTACACCTTC	CASSTSTFTNYGYTF
TRBJ2-7	-	TRBV19	once	TGTGCCAGTAGTATATTCGGGGCCTCGGCCTACGAGCAGTACTTC	CASSIFGASAYEQYF
TRBJ2-2	-	TRBV5-4	-	TGTGCCAGCACCTCAGTTCCGATAGGCACCGGGGAGCTGTTTTTT	CASTSVPIGTGELFF
TRBJ1-2	-	TRBV7-2	-	TGTGCCAGCAGCGACAGACAGGAGGCTGGCTACACCTTC	CASSDRQEAGYTF
TRBJ1-6	TRBD1	TRBV10-1	-	TGCGCCACCAGTCCAGCTGGGACAGATAATTCACCCCTCCACTTT	CATSPAGTDNSPLHF
TRBJ1-5	TRBD1	TRBV2	-	TGTGCCAAGGGACAGGGGGAGGATCAGCCCCAGCATTTT	CAKGQGEDQPQHF
TRBJ2-3	TRBD2	TRBV7-3	-	TGTGCCAGCAGCTTAGGACTCGGGAGGGCCACAGATACGCAGTATTTT	CASSLGLGRATDTQYF
TRBJ2-2	-	TRBV5-1	-	TGCGCCAGCAGCGTAGGGTACTATGACGGGGAGCTGTTTTTT	CASSVGYYDGELFF
TRBJ2-3	-	TRBV15	-	TGTGCCACCAGCAGAGACGGCGGGGTAGGTACGCAGTATTTT	CATSRDGGVGTQYF
TRBJ2-1	TRBD2	TRBV10-2	-	TGCGCCAGCAGTGAGTGGGGGACTAGCGGGAGCAATGAGCAGTTCTTC	CASSEWGTSGSNEQFF
TRBJ1-4	-	TRBV7-2	once	TGTGCCAGCAGCTTCAACCGGGCTCAAGAAAAACTGTTTTTT	CASSFNRAQEKLFF
TRBJ2-7	TRBD1	TRBV7-3	-	TGTGCCAGCAGCCAACGACAGGGGGGGTACGAGCAGTACTTC	CASSQRQGGYEQYF
TRBJ2-1	-	TRBV27	-	TGTGCCAGCAGTTCCCCTAATTTGTCGGAGGATGAGCAGTTCTTC	CASSSPNLSEDEQFF
TRBJ1-5	-	TRBV2	-	TGTGCCAGCAGTGGTCGGCGGAATCAGCCCCAGCATTTT	CASSGRRNQPQHF
TRBJ1-1	-	TRBV7-2	-	TGTGCCAGCAGCTGGACCCCTGAATTGGGAGCTTTCTTT	CASSWTPELGAFF
TRBJ2-7	-	TRBV6-6	-	TGTGCCAGCAGACGGGACACGGGCGCCTACGAGCAGTACTTC	CASRRDTGAYEQYF
TRBJ1-1	TRBD1	TRBV15	once	TGTGCCACCAGCCCGGGACAGGGAAAATTTCCGACTGAAGCTTTCTTT	CATSPGQGKFPTEAFF
TRBJ1-2	-	TRBV6-1	-	TGTGCCAGCAGGGAGGGACCAAACTATGGCTACACCTTC	CASREGPNYGYTF
TRBJ1-5	-	TRBV2	-	TGTGCCAGCAGGGCGGCGGGGCGGGACCAGCCCCAGCATTTT	CASRAAGRDQPQHF
TRBJ2-1	-	TRBV4-3	-	TGCGCCAGCAGCCAAGAGTTGACTAACTCCTACAATGAGCAGTTCTTC	CASSQELTNSYNEQFF
TRBJ2-5	TRBD2	TRBV5-1	-	TGCGCCAGCAGCCCCCGGACTAGCGGGACATCCCAAGAGACCCAGTACTTC	CASSPRTSGTSQETQYF
TRBJ1-2	-	TRBV11-2	-	TGTGCCAGCAGCTTGCCGTCGGCCTATGGCTACACCTTC	CASSLPSAYGYTF
TRBJ2-1	-	TRBV2	-	TGTGCCAGCAGCGGTGGGGGGTTTGAGCAGTTCTTC	CASSGGGFEQFF
TRBJ1-4	-	TRBV11-2	-	TGTGCCAGCAGAGACCTTTTCCTAGAAAAACTGTTTTTT	CASRDLFLEKLFF
TRBJ1-5	-	TRBV28	-	TGTGCCAGCAGTCCACCACTCGGGACGACGTCGCCCCAGCATTTT	CASSPPLGTTSPQHF
TRBJ2-2	-	TRBV7-2	-	TGTGCCAGCAGCTTAGTGAGCGGGGAGCTGTTTTTT	CASSLVSGELFF
TRBJ1-4	-	TRBV18	-	TGTGCCAGCTCACCACGTATGGCAGCCAAAAATGAAAAACTGTTTTTT	CASSPRMAAKNEKLFF
TRBJ2-2	TRBD2	TRBV4-3	-	TGCGCCAGCAGCCAAGATCCCAGCGGGAATACCGGGGAGCTGTTTTTT	CASSQDPSGNTGELFF
TRBJ1-1	-	TRBV9	-	TGTGCCAGCGCGAGGGACAACACTGAAGCTTTCTTT	CASARDNTEAFF